These 17 T cell receptor beta chains came from one sample sequenced in a study of PD-1 blockade in classical Hodgkin lymphoma. The method was immunoSEQ multiplex PCR; TCRdb's version includes in-frame clones alone and lacks a portion of them. This sample yields 35,000 to 50,000 clones, of which 60% to 70% are seen a single time; 3% to 3.5% belongs to the top ten. Time point in this sample: cycle 4 day 1 (C4D1), after more than 5 weeks of nivolumab. Following autologous stem cell transplantation, relapse occurred in every patient, and exposure to brentuximab vedotin varied. Here the sequenced sample was peripheral blood mononuclear cells (PBMCs), taken before the fourth cycle of nivolumab. The receptors here all came from a human donor with classical Hodgkin lymphoma.

The gene calls are TRBV19 and TRBJ1-1; TRBD1 is a possible D gene (5 bases). Germline CDR1 reads LNHDA; CDR2 reads SQIVND (reference sequence). V was pared by 6 bases and J by 12 bases, with 23 bases between. The CDR3 is 14 amino acids. The CDR3 loop is CASSTNLGVWKSFF. The CDR3 DNA reads TGTGCCAGTAGCACAAATTTGGGGGTCTGGAAATCTTTCTTT.

The genes are TRBV30 and TRBJ2-7; TRBD1 aligns across 9 bases. The CDR3 covers 14 residues. Germline V gene lookup returns CDR1 GTSNPN and CDR2 SVGIG (reference sequence). After removal of 0 bases from V and 4 bases from J, the junction contained 4 bases not matched to a gene. The CDR3 DNA follows: TGTGCCTGGAGTGTACGGACAGGGGATTACGAGCAGTACTTC. Protein: CAWSVRTGDYEQYF.

The J gene is TRBJ1-1, the V gene TRBV11-2; possibly TRBD1 for D (6 bases). Looked up from germline, CDR1 is SGHAT and CDR2 is FQNNGV. V lost 5 bases and J 7 bases, leaving 23 bases between the germline ends. The CDR3 has 16 residues. The CDR3 nucleotides are TGTGCCAGCAGCCTCTTAGGGGGGAACGGAGAAATTGAAGCTTTCTTT. Translation gives CASSLLGGNGEIEAFF. The full variable domain, with the rest looked up from reference TRBV11-2 and TRBJ1-1, is EAGVAQSPRYKIIEKRQSVAFWCNPISGHATLYWYQQILGQGPKLLIQFQNNGVVDDSQLPKDRFSAERLKGVDSTLKIQPAKLEDSAVYLCASSLLGGNGEIEAFFGQGTRLTVV.

The V call is TRBV9, the J call TRBJ2-3, with 8 bases that match TRBD1. The CDR3 extends over 16 amino acids. With V trimmed by 1 base and J by 5 bases, 9 bases remained unmatched. From germline, CDR1 is SGDLS and CDR2 YYNGEE. In DNA form, the CDR3 reads TGTGCCAGCAGCGTATCAGGGCAGGGGGCTGGAGATACGCAGTATTTT. Protein sequence: CASSVSGQGAGDTQYF.

This clone was counted once. The rearrangement links TRBV9 to TRBJ1-2; no definite D call. The CDR3 covers 15 residues. V was shortened by 0 bases and J by 0 bases, with 9 bases between the two germline ends. CDR1 and CDR2 (germline): SGDLS, YYNGEE. CDR3 loop: CASSVEGTSNYGYTF. The CDR3 nucleotides are TGTGCCAGCAGCGTAGAGGGCACCTCTAACTATGGCTACACCTTC.

The chain uses TRBV6-6 and TRBJ1-2; D might be TRBD1 (6 bases). V was trimmed by 7 bases and J by 6 bases, leaving 21 bases between them. The CDR3 has 15 residues. Germline CDR1 reads MNHNY; CDR2 reads SVGAGI (reference sequence). Written as DNA, the CDR3 is TGTGCCAGCACCCCAAGAGGACAGAATTTGGATGGCTACACCTTC. The encoded protein is CASTPRGQNLDGYTF.

The rearrangement uses TRBV11-2 and TRBJ2-1; the match to TRBD2 covers 10 bases. Germline V gives CDR1 SGHAT, CDR2 FQNNGV. The CDR3 totals 17 residues. Trimming cost V 2 bases and J 5 bases; bases outside gene matches: 9. This CDR3 is CASSLSQLAGFDNEQFF. Here the CDR3 DNA reads TGTGCCAGCAGCTTATCCCAACTAGCGGGGTTCGACAATGAGCAGTTCTTC.

This clone was seen a single time. The chain employs TRBV9 and TRBJ2-7, with D perhaps matching TRBD2 (6 bases). Germline V CDR1 and CDR2: SGDLS, YYNGEE. The CDR3 sequence is 14 residues long. V was trimmed by 0 bases and J by 2 bases, leaving 9 bases between them. The chain's CDR3 is CASSVGDSTYEQYF. CDR3 nucleotides: TGTGCCAGCAGCGTAGGGGACTCAACCTACGAGCAGTACTTC.

The rearrangement links TRBV6-5 to TRBJ1-6; D unclear. Trimming took off 0 bases at V and 4 bases at J, with 10 bases between the two ends. Germline CDR1 reads MNHEY; CDR2 reads SVGAGI. This CDR3 has 16 amino acids. Written as DNA, the CDR3 is TGTGCCAGCAGTTACTCTCCGACGGGTTATAATTCACCCCTCCACTTT. It translates to CASSYSPTGYNSPLHF.

This clone has only one observation. The rearrangement uses TRBV6-5 and TRBJ2-7, with a weak D call TRBD1 (5 bases). The V and J ends lost 5 bases and 3 bases respectively, with 11 bases between them. The CDR3 extends over 13 amino acids. From germline, CDR1 is MNHEY and CDR2 SVGAGI. This CDR3 reads CASSLRDNYEQYF. The CDR3 DNA is TGTGCCAGCAGTCTCAGGGATAACTACGAGCAGTACTTC.

J is TRBJ1-2 and V is TRBV6-5; a weak D match, TRBD1 (5 bases). CDR1 and CDR2 (germline): MNHEY, SVGAGI. V was pared by 6 bases and J by 4 bases, with 12 bases between. The CDR3 has 13 amino acids. CDR3: CASSHGGSYGYTF. The CDR3 DNA follows: TGTGCCAGCAGCCACGGGGGGAGCTATGGCTACACCTTC.

This chain links TRBV19 with TRBJ2-5; 9 nucleotides line up with TRBD2. Germline V gives CDR1 LNHDA, CDR2 SQIVND (reference sequence). V was pared by 2 bases and J by 1 base, with 8 bases of the junction left unmatched. The CDR3 is 17 residues long. The chain's CDR3 is CASSIRTPSGIQETQYF. DNA of the CDR3: TGTGCCAGTAGTATAAGAACGCCTAGCGGGATCCAAGAGACCCAGTACTTC.

In its sample, this clone was seen a few times. The chain uses TRBV6-6 and TRBJ1-2; 7 nucleotides agree with TRBD1. J was trimmed by 2 bases and V by 4 bases; bases with no gene match: 10. The CDR3 loop spans 16 amino acids. Germline values: CDR1 MNHNY, CDR2 SVGAGI (reference sequence). In nucleotides, the CDR3 is TGTGCCAGCAGTTCTCGACAGGGTCGAAAAAACTATGGCTACACCTTC. This sequence encodes CASSSRQGRKNYGYTF.

This clone was observed many times. CDR3 residues: CASSLRAPGQGALEKLFF. In nucleotides, the CDR3 is TGTGCCAGCAGCTTACGAGCCCCGGGGCAGGGGGCTTTGGAAAAACTGTTTTTT. This rearrangement joins TRBV7-2 to TRBJ1-4; 8 nucleotides agree with TRBD1. Per germline, CDR1 SGHTA and CDR2 FQGNSA. CDR3 length: 18 amino acids. V trimming: 2 bases; J trimming: 8 bases; junction bases outside the gene matches: 16.

The chain links TRBV9 to TRBJ2-6, with TRBD2 matching 14 bases. Germline CDR1 and CDR2: SGDLS and YYNGEE. V lost 2 bases to trimming and J lost 0 bases; unmatched junction nucleotides: 10. The CDR3 is 21 residues long. CDR3 amino acids: CASSVRTSGGPPYSGANVLTF. The CDR3 bases are TGTGCCAGCAGCGTGAGGACTAGCGGGGGGCCTCCCTACTCTGGGGCCAACGTCCTGACTTTC.

This rearrangement joins TRBV6-6 to TRBJ2-5; no reliable D call. With 4 bases removed from V and 5 bases from J, the gap between germline ends came to 5 bases. Looked up from germline, CDR1 is MNHNY and CDR2 is SVGAGI (reference sequence). CDR3 length equals 11 residues. CDR3 amino acids: CASSSKETQYF. CDR3 coding DNA: TGTGCCAGCAGTTCCAAGGAGACCCAGTACTTC.

In the case of this clone: Other DNA sequences from this sample encode an identical CDR3 as well. The chain employs TRBV6-5 and TRBJ2-5; D is uncertain. The CDR3 has 14 amino acids. Per the germline V gene, CDR1 is MNHEY and CDR2 is SVGAGI. V lost 3 bases and J 2 bases, leaving 10 bases between the germline ends. The CDR3 loop reads CASSYLGGQETQYF. The CDR3 coding sequence is TGTGCCAGCAGTTATCTGGGTGGGCAAGAGACCCAGTACTTC.